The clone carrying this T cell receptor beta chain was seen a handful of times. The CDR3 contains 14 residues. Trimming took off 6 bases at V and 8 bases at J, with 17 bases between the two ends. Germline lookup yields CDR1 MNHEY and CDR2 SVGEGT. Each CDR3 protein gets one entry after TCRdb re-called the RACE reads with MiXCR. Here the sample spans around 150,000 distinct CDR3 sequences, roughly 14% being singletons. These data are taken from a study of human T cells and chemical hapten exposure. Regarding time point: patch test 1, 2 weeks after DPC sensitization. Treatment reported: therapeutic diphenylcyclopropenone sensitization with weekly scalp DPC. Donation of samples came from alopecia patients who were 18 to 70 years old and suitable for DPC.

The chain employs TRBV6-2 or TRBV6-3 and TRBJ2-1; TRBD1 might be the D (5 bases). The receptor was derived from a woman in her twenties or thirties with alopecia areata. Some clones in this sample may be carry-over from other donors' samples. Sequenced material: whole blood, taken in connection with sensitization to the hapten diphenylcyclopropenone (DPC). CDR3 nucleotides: TGTGCCAGCAGGGATCCATCCAGGGCCGATGAGCAGTTCTTC. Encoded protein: CASRDPSRADEQFF.